This T cell receptor (beta chain) originates from a study of CXCR3-negative and CXCR3-positive naive CD8 T cells. Its frequency marks this clonotype as medium-sized. Its antigen is still unknown. The study's findings and limits: Much lower diversity was found in memory CD8+ cells, while both naive subsets had comparably high diversity. Higher TRB CDR3 hydrophobicity marked CXCR3-positive naive cells relative to CXCR3-negative naive cells.

With UMI labels, 5' RACE was used to prepare the TRB cDNA libraries. TCRdb re-called the 5' RACE reads and catalogs CDR3 proteins one per entry, DNA excluded. The sample totals approximately 6,000 distinct CDR3 sequences; its top ten clones hold 1.3%. The TCR was taken from a human donor in good health. Some clones in this sample may be carry-over from other donors' samples. The sequenced material came from naive CXCR3+ CD8+ T cells from blood. Regarding subset: CD45RO-CCR7+CD27+CD95- naive CD8+ T cells expressing CXCR3 (TNR3+).

CDR3 residues: CASSMDSYQETQYF. The chain employs TRBV5-6 and TRBJ2-5. Per the germline V gene, CDR1 is SGHDT and CDR2 is YYEEEE. The CDR3 length is 14 residues.